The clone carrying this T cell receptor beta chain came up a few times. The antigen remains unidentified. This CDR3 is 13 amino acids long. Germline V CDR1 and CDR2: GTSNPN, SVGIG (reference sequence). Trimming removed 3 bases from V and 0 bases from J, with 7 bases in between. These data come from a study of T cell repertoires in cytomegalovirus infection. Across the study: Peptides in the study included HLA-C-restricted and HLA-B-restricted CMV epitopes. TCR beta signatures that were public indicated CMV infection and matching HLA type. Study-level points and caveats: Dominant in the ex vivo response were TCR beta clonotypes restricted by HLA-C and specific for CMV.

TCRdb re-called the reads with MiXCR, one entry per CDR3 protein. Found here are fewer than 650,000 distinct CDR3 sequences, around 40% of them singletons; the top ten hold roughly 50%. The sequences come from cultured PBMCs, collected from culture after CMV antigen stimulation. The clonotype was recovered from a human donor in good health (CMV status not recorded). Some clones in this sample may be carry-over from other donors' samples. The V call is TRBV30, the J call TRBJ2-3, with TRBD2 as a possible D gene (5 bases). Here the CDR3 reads CAWSGISTDTQYF. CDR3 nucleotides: TGTGCCTGGAGCGGGATAAGCACAGATACGCAGTATTTT. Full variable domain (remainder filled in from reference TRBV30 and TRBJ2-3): SQTIHQWPATLVQPVGSPLSLECTVEGTSNPNLYWYRQAAGRGLQLLFYSVGIGQISSEVPQNLSASRPQDRQFILSSKKLLLSDSGFYLCAWSGISTDTQYFGPGTRLTVL.